This T cell receptor (beta chain) was obtained from a study of cytomegalovirus exposure and HLA in healthy donors. The study, taken as a whole, reports: Rarity marked most TCR sequences, yet some public TCRs occurred in many donors. A missense DCLRE1C variant was associated with V- and J-gene trimming of TCR beta chains in a later analysis, and an independent cohort replicated the association. It was reportedly the case that the classifier diagnosed cytomegalovirus status with high specificity and sensitivity.

Primers: 60 Vbeta forward and 13 Jbeta reverse. Only in-frame clones appear in the TCRdb table, and some are missing; sequencing was by immunoSEQ multiplex PCR. Of 140,000 to 150,000 clones in the sample, under 90% were seen once. This CDR3 contains 14 residues. The V gene's germline CDR1 is SGHRS and CDR2 YFSETQ. V gave up 5 bases and J gave up 3 bases, with 15 bases separating them. This clone was counted between two and nine times. Its antigen is currently unknown. The source of this sequence is a boy between 2 and 10 years old in good health and CMV-seronegative. This rearrangement joins TRBV5-1 to TRBJ2-7, with TRBD2 as a possible D gene (6 bases). Source material: PBMCs. In DNA, the CDR3 is TGCGCCAGCAGGTCCGGGACGGGGGTCTACGAGCAGTACTTC. This encodes CASRSGTGVYEQYF.